A selection of T cell receptor beta chains follows, all from one sample in a study of shared clonotypes between healthy human individuals. Clones were read by immunoSEQ multiplex PCR, and TCRdb kept only the in-frame ones, dropping some. The profile shows 800,000 or so clones, about 96% of them singletons. The sample was naive CD8+ T cells sorted from blood. The source is a man between 25 and 39 years old in good health. CDR3s include the opening cysteine and the closing phenylalanine or tryptophan. A D gene is named only where the DNA matches it firmly. The size field is filled for only some rows; it gives once, few, many or a size class.

D,size,J,V,DNA,CDR3
.,.,TRBJ2-7,TRBV5-5,TGTGCCAGCAGCTTGGCGTCTTACGTCGAGCAGTACTTC,CASSLASYVEQYF
.,.,TRBJ2-5,TRBV29-1,TGCAGCGTTTATACTCTGGACACCGAAGAGGAGACCCAGTACTTC,CSVYTLDTEEETQYF
TRBD1,.,TRBJ1-5,TRBV15,TGTGCCACCAGCAGAGATCCGACAGGGGGCAATCAGCCCCAGCATTTT,CATSRDPTGGNQPQHF
.,.,TRBJ1-2,TRBV7-9,TGTGCCAGCAGCACCATCGGAGGGGCGATCTATGGCTACACCTTC,CASSTIGGAIYGYTF
.,.,TRBJ2-1,TRBV27,TGTGCCAGCAGTCCCTCGGGGTCGGCTAACAATGAGCAGTTCTTC,CASSPSGSANNEQFF
.,once,TRBJ2-5,TRBV14,TGTGCCAGCAGCCCGGAATGGGGGCTAGAGGTAGGAGAGACCCAGTACTTC,CASSPEWGLEVGETQYF
TRBD2,.,TRBJ2-1,TRBV9,TGTGCCAGCGGGGGCATAGCGGGAGGCGCCTACAATGAGCAGTTCTTC,CASGGIAGGAYNEQFF
TRBD2,.,TRBJ2-1,TRBV28,TGTGCCAGCAGTTTAGAAACTAGCGGGCGAAGGAATGAGCAGTTCTTC,CASSLETSGRRNEQFF
.,.,TRBJ1-2,TRBV5-1,TGCGCCAGCAGCCCCGGAGGAGGGATAAACTATGGCTACACCTTC,CASSPGGGINYGYTF
.,once,TRBJ1-1,TRBV4-3,TGCGCCAGCAGCCAAGCCCTGAGTGACTATGGGGGAGACACTGAAGCTTTCTTT,CASSQALSDYGGDTEAFF
.,.,TRBJ2-1,TRBV7-2,TGTGCCAGCAGCATGAGGGACAATGAGCAGTTCTTC,CASSMRDNEQFF
TRBD2,.,TRBJ2-7,TRBV6-5,TGTGCCAGCCAACGTGCGGGAGAGTTGACCGAGCAGTACTTC,CASQRAGELTEQYF
.,.,TRBJ1-1,TRBV18,TGTGCCAGCTCACCAGGACCCGGGGACACTGAAGCTTTCTTT,CASSPGPGDTEAFF
.,.,TRBJ2-3,TRBV15,TGTGCCACCAGCAGAGATGACGGGGATCTATACACAGATACGCAGTATTTT,CATSRDDGDLYTDTQYF
TRBD1,.,TRBJ2-7,TRBV7-9,TGTGCCAGCAGCCAATCACAGGGGGACTACGAGCAGTACTTC,CASSQSQGDYEQYF
.,.,TRBJ2-7,TRBV5-1,TGCGCCAGCAGCTTAGGCCAGGTCTCCTACGAGCAGTACTTC,CASSLGQVSYEQYF
.,.,TRBJ2-1,TRBV7-6,TGTGCCAGCAGCGATCCGGGGGACAACTACAATGAGCAGTTCTTC,CASSDPGDNYNEQFF
.,.,TRBJ2-7,TRBV29-1,TGCAGCGTTGAAACAGGGAGATCCTACGAGCAGTACTTC,CSVETGRSYEQYF
.,once,TRBJ2-2,TRBV7-6,TGTGCCAGCAGCTCAAGTCCTGCCGAAAAGCTGGAGCTGTTTTTT,CASSSSPAEKLELFF
TRBD1,.,TRBJ2-7,TRBV5-5,TGTGCCAGCAGCTTCGGGACAGGGTCCTACGAGCAGTACTTC,CASSFGTGSYEQYF
.,once,TRBJ2-1,TRBV6-1,TGTGCCAGCAGTGTTAGCGCGAATCCCCGCTCCTACAATGAGCAGTTCTTC,CASSVSANPRSYNEQFF
TRBD1,.,TRBJ2-1,TRBV25-1,TGTGCCAGCAGAGAGGGACAGGCTGAGCAGTTCTTC,CASREGQAEQFF
TRBD1,.,TRBJ2-3,TRBV7-2,TGTGCCAGCAGCCTATGGACAGGGGACGATACGCAGTATTTT,CASSLWTGDDTQYF
TRBD2,.,TRBJ2-5,TRBV7-3,TGTGCCAGCAGCTCGGAGGGAGGGATGGAGACCCAGTACTTC,CASSSEGGMETQYF
TRBD2,.,TRBJ2-1,TRBV18,TGTGCCAGCTCACCCGGTCGGACTAGAGAAAACAATGAGCAGTTCTTC,CASSPGRTRENNEQFF
.,.,TRBJ2-1,TRBV20-1,TGCAGTGTAAACAATGAGCAGTTCTTC,CSVNNEQFF
.,once,TRBJ2-3,TRBV5-6,TGTGCCAGCAGCTGGGGTGGGGACACAGATACGCAGTATTTT,CASSWGGDTDTQYF
.,.,TRBJ2-3,TRBV5-4,TGTGCCAGCAGCTTTGGCCCAGGGGGCACAGATACGCAGTATTTT,CASSFGPGGTDTQYF
TRBD1,.,TRBJ2-7,TRBV5-1,TGCGCCAGCAGCCCCAGGGACAGCTACGAGCAGTACTTC,CASSPRDSYEQYF
.,.,TRBJ2-5,TRBV10-3,TGTGCCATCGGGGGGCGGCCGCAAGAGACCCAGTACTTC,CAIGGRPQETQYF
TRBD2,.,TRBJ2-2,TRBV7-2,TGTGCCAGCACCGTACCCACTAGCGGGAGTCTCGGGGAGCTGTTTTTT,CASTVPTSGSLGELFF
TRBD1,.,TRBJ2-7,TRBV27,TGTGCCAGCAGTTCCAGGGCCGAGGGGGCGACCTACGAGCAGTACTTC,CASSSRAEGATYEQYF
.,.,TRBJ2-7,TRBV11-2,TGTGCCAGCAGCTTAGATTGGTCCTCCCGTTACGAGCAGTACTTC,CASSLDWSSRYEQYF
TRBD1,.,TRBJ2-1,TRBV6-5,TGTGCCAGCAGTTCTGGGACAGGGGGTTATGAGCAGTTCTTC,CASSSGTGGYEQFF
TRBD2,.,TRBJ2-1,TRBV7-9,TGTGCCAGCAGCTTAGCGGGGCCGACTAGCGGGAGAGACAATGAGCAGTTCTTC,CASSLAGPTSGRDNEQFF
TRBD2,.,TRBJ2-2,TRBV7-2,TGTGCCAGCAGCTTAGAAGTAGCGGGGTACACCGGGGAGCTGTTTTTT,CASSLEVAGYTGELFF
.,.,TRBJ1-5,TRBV7-8,TGTGCCAGCAGCCCTCGGGGGATGAGTCAGCCCCAGCATTTT,CASSPRGMSQPQHF
.,.,TRBJ2-7,TRBV6-1,TGTGCCAGCAGTGACGGGTGGGGCGGGCTCGGCGAGCAGTACTTC,CASSDGWGGLGEQYF
TRBD2,once,TRBJ2-2,TRBV29-1,TGCAGCGTTGAAGGGGCCCATAGCGGGAGCCCGACCGGGGAGCTGTTTTTT,CSVEGAHSGSPTGELFF
.,.,TRBJ1-2,TRBV18,TGTGCCAGCTCACCACCGGACAACCTCTATGGCTACACCTTC,CASSPPDNLYGYTF
TRBD1,.,TRBJ2-7,TRBV28,TGTGCCAGCACGGACAGGGTCTTAATTAGGAGCTCCTACGAGCAGTACTTC,CASTDRVLIRSSYEQYF
.,.,TRBJ2-6,TRBV29-1,TGCAGCGTTGTTGGGGGATCTGGGGCCAACGTCCTGACTTTC,CSVVGGSGANVLTF
.,.,TRBJ1-1,TRBV19,TGTGCCAGTAGTATAGGCCCGACCGACACTGAAGCTTTCTTT,CASSIGPTDTEAFF
.,once,TRBJ2-3,TRBV5-1,TGCGCCAGCAGCGACAGGAGTGGGGCGGGGCCCCGAAGCACAGATACGCAGTATTTT,CASSDRSGAGPRSTDTQYF
.,.,TRBJ2-1,TRBV5-6,TGTGCCAGCAGCCGAATCATCGGGAAATGGTCCTACAATGAGCAGTTCTTC,CASSRIIGKWSYNEQFF
.,.,TRBJ1-5,TRBV4-1,TGCGCCAGCAGCCAACAAGACGGCGGCGGGAATCAGCCCCAGCATTTT,CASSQQDGGGNQPQHF
TRBD2,.,TRBJ2-5,TRBV7-6,TGTGCCAGCAGCGGAAGACTAGCGGGGGAACAAGAGACCCAGTACTTC,CASSGRLAGEQETQYF
.,.,TRBJ2-6,TRBV6-5,TGTGCCAGCAGTTACTCTCGCTCTGGGGCCAACGTCCTGACTTTC,CASSYSRSGANVLTF